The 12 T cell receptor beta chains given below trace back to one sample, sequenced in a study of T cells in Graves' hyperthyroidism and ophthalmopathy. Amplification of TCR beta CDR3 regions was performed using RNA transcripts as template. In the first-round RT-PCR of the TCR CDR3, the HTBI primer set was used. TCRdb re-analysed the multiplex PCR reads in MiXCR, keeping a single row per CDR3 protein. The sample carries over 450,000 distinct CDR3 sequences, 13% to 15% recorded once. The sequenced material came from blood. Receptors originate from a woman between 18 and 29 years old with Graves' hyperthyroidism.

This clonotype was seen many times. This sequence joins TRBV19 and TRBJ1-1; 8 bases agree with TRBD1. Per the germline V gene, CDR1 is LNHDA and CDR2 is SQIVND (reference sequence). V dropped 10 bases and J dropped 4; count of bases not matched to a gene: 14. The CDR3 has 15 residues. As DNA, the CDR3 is TGTGCCACCAGAGACCGGGACGGACAGGGCACTGAAGCTTTCTTT. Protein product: CATRDRDGQGTEAFF. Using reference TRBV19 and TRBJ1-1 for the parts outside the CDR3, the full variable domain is DGGITQSPKYLFRKEGQNVTLSCEQNLNHDAMYWYRQDPGQGLRLIYYSQIVNDFQKGDIAEGYSVSREKKESFPLTVTSAQKNPTAFYLCATRDRDGQGTEAFFGQGTRLTVV.

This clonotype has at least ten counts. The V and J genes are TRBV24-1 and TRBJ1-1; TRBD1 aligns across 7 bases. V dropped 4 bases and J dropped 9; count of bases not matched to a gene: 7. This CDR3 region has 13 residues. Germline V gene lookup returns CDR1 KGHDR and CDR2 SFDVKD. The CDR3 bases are TGTGCCACCAGTGACCTGACAGGGACCCAAGCTTTCTTT. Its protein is CATSDLTGTQAFF.

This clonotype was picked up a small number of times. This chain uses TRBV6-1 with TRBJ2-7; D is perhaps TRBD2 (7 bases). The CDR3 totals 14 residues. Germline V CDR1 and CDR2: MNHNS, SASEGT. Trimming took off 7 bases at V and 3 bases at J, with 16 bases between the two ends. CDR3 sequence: CASMGRGGFYEQYF. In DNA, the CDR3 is TGTGCCAGCATGGGGAGGGGGGGATTCTACGAGCAGTACTTC.

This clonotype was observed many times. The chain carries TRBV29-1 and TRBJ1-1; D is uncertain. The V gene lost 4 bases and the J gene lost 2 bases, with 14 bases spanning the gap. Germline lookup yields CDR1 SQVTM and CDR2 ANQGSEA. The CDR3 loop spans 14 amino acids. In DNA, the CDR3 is TGCAGCGTTGGCGGGTTGTCCGCCAACACTGAAGCTTTCTTT. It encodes CSVGGLSANTEAFF.

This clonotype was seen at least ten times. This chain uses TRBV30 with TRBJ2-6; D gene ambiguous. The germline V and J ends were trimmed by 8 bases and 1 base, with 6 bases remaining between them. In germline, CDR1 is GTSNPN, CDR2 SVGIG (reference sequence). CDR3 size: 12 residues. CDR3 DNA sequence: TGTGCCGGACGTTCTGGGGCCAACGTCCTGACTTTC. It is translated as CAGRSGANVLTF.

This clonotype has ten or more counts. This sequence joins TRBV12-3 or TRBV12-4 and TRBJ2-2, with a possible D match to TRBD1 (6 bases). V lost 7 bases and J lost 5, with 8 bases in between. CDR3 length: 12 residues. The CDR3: CASTGATGELFF. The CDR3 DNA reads TGTGCCAGCACAGGGGCGACCGGGGAGCTGTTTTTT.

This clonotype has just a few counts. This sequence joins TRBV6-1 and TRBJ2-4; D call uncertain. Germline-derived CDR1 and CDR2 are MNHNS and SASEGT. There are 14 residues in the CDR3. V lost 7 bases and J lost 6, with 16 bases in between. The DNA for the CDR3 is TGTGCCAGCACCGCCGACACACCAAGAAACATTCAGTACTTC. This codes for CASTADTPRNIQYF.

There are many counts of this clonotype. The CDR3 region is CASSLEGLAGGSYEQYF. In DNA, the CDR3 is TGTGCCAGCAGCTTAGAGGGACTAGCGGGAGGCTCCTACGAGCAGTACTTC. V gene TRBV7-2 combines with J gene TRBJ2-7; 15 nucleotides align to TRBD2. Trimming cost V 1 base and J 0 bases; bases outside gene matches: 1. Germline lookup yields CDR1 SGHTA and CDR2 FQGNSA. The CDR3 has 17 amino acids.

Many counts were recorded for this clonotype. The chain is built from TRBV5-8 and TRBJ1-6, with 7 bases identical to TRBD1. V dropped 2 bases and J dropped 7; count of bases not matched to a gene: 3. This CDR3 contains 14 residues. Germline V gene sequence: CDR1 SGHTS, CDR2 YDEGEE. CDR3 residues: CASSLQGINSPLHF. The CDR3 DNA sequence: TGTGCCAGCAGCTTACAGGGGATCAATTCACCCCTCCACTTT.

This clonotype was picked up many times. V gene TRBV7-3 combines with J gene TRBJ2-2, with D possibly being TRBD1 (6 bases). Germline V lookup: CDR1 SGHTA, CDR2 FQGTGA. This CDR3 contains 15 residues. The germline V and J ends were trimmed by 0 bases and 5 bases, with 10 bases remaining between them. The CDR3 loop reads CASSLTQGWTGELFF. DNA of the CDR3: TGTGCCAGCAGCTTAACCCAGGGGTGGACCGGGGAGCTGTTTTTT.

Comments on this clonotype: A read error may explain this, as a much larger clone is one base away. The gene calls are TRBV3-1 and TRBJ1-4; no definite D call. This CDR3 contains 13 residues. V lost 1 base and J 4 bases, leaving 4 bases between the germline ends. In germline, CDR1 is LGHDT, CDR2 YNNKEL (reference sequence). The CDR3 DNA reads TGTGCCAGCAGCCAAGGGAGTAATGAAAAACTGTTTTTT. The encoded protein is CASSQGSNEKLFF.

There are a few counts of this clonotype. For the CDR3, the DNA is TGCGCCAGCAGCTTCGGACTAGTGCCGGATGAGCAGTTCTTC. It encodes CASSFGLVPDEQFF. The chain joins TRBV5-1 to TRBJ2-1; 7 nucleotides align to TRBD2. Germline-derived CDR1 and CDR2 are SGHRS and YFSETQ. CDR3 length equals 14 residues. Trimming removed 2 bases from V and 8 bases from J; junction bases left unmatched: 7.